These 27 T cell receptor beta chains share one sample of origin, sequenced in a study of T cell responses to AZD1222 COVID-19 vaccine. TCRdb's table, derived via immunoSEQ multiplex PCR, lists solely in-frame clones and lacks some. The sample lists some 150,000 clones, about 92% occurring once. The source material was peripheral blood, sampled on day 0 of AZD1222 vaccination. The receptors here all came from an adult in good health.

The V gene is TRBV3-1 (or the pseudogene TRBV3-2), the J gene TRBJ2-1; no reliable D call. This CDR3 has 15 residues. Between the trimmed V and J ends, which lost 4 bases and 2 bases, there was a span of 12 bases. Germline CDR1 reads LGHDT; CDR2 reads YNNKEL (reference sequence). In DNA, the CDR3 is TGTGCCAGCAGCCGAACCTCTTTAACCTACAATGAGCAGTTCTTC. Amino acid sequence: CASSRTSLTYNEQFF.

The chain couples TRBV6-8 to TRBJ1-6, with 7 positions matching TRBD1. Unmatched junction bases numbered 13, after V lost 6 bases and J lost 2 bases. This CDR3 has 18 amino acids. Germline V gene lookup returns CDR1 MNHGY and CDR2 SAAAGT. The CDR3 bases are TGTGCCAGCAGACTACTTACGGACAGGTACCCCTATAATTCACCCCTCCACTTT. Translation gives CASRLLTDRYPYNSPLHF.

This chain links TRBV5-1 with TRBJ2-2; a weak D match, TRBD1 (5 bases). CDR1 and CDR2 (germline): SGHRS, YFSETQ. This CDR3 region has 15 residues. Trimming pared 0 bases from V and 8 bases from J, leaving 14 bases between. The CDR3 DNA follows: TGCGCCAGCAGCTTGGAGGGCAGGGTCGAGGGGGAGCTGTTTTTT. This encodes CASSLEGRVEGELFF.

The genes are TRBV9 and TRBJ2-4; 7 nucleotides line up with TRBD2. The CDR3 has 16 amino acids. The germline V gene has CDR1 SGDLS and CDR2 YYNGEE. The V segment lost 0 bases and the J segment 1 base; nucleotides outside the gene matches: 4. CDR3 nucleotides: TGTGCCAGCAGCGTAGCTGGCGGGGGTGCCAAAAACATTCAGTACTTC. It is translated as CASSVAGGGAKNIQYF. Full variable domain (remainder filled in from reference TRBV9 and TRBJ2-4): DSGVTQTPKHLITATGQRVTLRCSPRSGDLSVYWYQQSLDQGLQFLIQYYNGEERAKGNILERFSAQQFPDLHSELNLSSLELGDSALYFCASSVAGGGAKNIQYFGAGTRLSVL.

This sequence joins TRBV9 and TRBJ1-5; 10 bases are a match to TRBD1. J lost 4 bases, V lost 2 bases, and 3 bases had no gene match. The CDR3 consists of 15 residues. CDR1 and CDR2 from the germline V gene are SGDLS and YYNGEE. CDR3: CASSVGTGVNQPQHF. DNA for the CDR3: TGTGCCAGCAGCGTCGGGACAGGGGTGAATCAGCCCCAGCATTTT.

This clone was recorded only once. V and J are TRBV9 and TRBJ2-7; 9 nucleotides agree with TRBD1. The CDR3 spans 15 residues. The germline gives CDR1 SGDLS, CDR2 YYNGEE. V shed 2 bases, J shed 2 bases, and the junction held 5 bases outside the gene matches. CDR3 in amino acids: CASSVGTGRTYEQYF. In nucleotides, the CDR3 is TGTGCCAGCAGCGTGGGGACAGGGCGCACCTACGAGCAGTACTTC.

The V gene is TRBV7-9, the J gene TRBJ1-6; D is perhaps TRBD1 (6 bases). Per germline, CDR1 SEHNR and CDR2 FQNEAQ (reference sequence). This CDR3 comprises 16 residues. Trimming shortened V by 1 base and J by 0 bases, and 7 bases separated the two germline ends. CDR3 loop: CASSLGGGSYNSPLHF. DNA for the CDR3: TGTGCCAGCAGCTTAGGAGGGGGCTCCTATAATTCACCCCTCCACTTT.

The chain combines TRBV30 with TRBJ1-2, with D perhaps TRBD1 (5 bases). The ends were cut back, 2 bases at V and 2 bases at J, with 18 bases in the middle. Per germline, CDR1 GTSNPN and CDR2 SVGIG (reference sequence). This CDR3 contains 16 residues. CDR3 region: CAWSHFRRTPNYGYTF. In nucleotides, the CDR3 is TGTGCCTGGAGTCACTTTCGACGGACACCCAACTATGGCTACACCTTC.

The V call is TRBV30, the J call TRBJ1-2; D not resolved. Germline V gene data show CDR1 as GTSNPN and CDR2 as SVGIG (reference sequence). The V gene lost 0 bases and the J gene lost 8 bases, with 7 bases spanning the gap. This CDR3 contains 11 residues. In DNA form, the CDR3 reads TGTGCCTGGAGTGTACGTGGGGGCTACACCTTC. This codes for CAWSVRGGYTF.

The CDR3 loop reads CASSEARQGGLFF. For the CDR3, the DNA is TGTGCCAGCAGTGAAGCACGACAGGGGGGACTGTTTTTT. The V and J genes are TRBV6-1 and TRBJ1-4; 9 bases line up with TRBD1. V trimming: 0 bases; J trimming: 13 bases; junction bases outside the gene matches: 3. The CDR3 length is 13 residues. Germline V gene data show CDR1 as MNHNS and CDR2 as SASEGT.

The J gene is TRBJ2-3, the V gene TRBV28, with a weak D call TRBD2 (5 bases). V lost 3 bases to trimming and J lost 4 bases, with 8 bases between them. This CDR3 is built from 13 residues. Germline V gene lookup returns CDR1 MDHEN and CDR2 SYDVKM. DNA for the CDR3: TGTGCCAGCAGTTTGGCGGGTTCAGATACGCAGTATTTT. Encoded protein: CASSLAGSDTQYF.

CDR3 loop: CATDDREDPGGEKLFF. The CDR3, as DNA: TGCGCCACCGACGACAGGGAGGACCCGGGGGGTGAAAAACTGTTTTTT. The V and J genes are TRBV10-1 and TRBJ1-4; 7 nucleotides line up with TRBD1. Germline V CDR1 and CDR2: WNHNN, SYGVQD (reference sequence). J gave up 7 bases and V 10 bases, and 18 bases lay outside the gene matches. The CDR3 runs to 16 residues.

The chain links TRBV30 to TRBJ2-7; weak D call: TRBD1 (5 bases). This CDR3 comprises 14 residues. The germline V gene encodes CDR1 GTSNPN and CDR2 SVGIG (reference sequence). V gave up 7 bases and J gave up 0 bases, with 16 bases separating them. CDR3 bases: TGTGCCTCAGTGTCCAAGGGGCTCTCCTACGAGCAGTACTTC. Translation gives CASVSKGLSYEQYF.

This clone was recorded only once. The chain has TRBV3-1 (or the pseudogene TRBV3-2) and TRBJ1-2, with TRBD1 matching 8 bases. CDR3 length: 14 residues. Trimming removed 2 bases from V and 2 bases from J; junction bases left unmatched: 1. Germline V CDR1 and CDR2: LGHDT, YNNKEL (reference sequence). This chain's CDR3 is CASSQNRGNYGYTF. The CDR3 bases are TGTGCCAGCAGCCAAAACAGGGGGAACTATGGCTACACCTTC.

The chain carries TRBV5-1 and TRBJ2-6, with a possible D match to TRBD1 (5 bases). CDR3 length: 14 amino acids. Germline CDR1 and CDR2: SGHRS and YFSETQ. Trimming shortened V by 2 bases and J by 4 bases, and 7 bases separated the two germline ends. The DNA for the CDR3 is TGCGCCAGCAGCTTTGGGGCCGGGGCCAACGTCCTGACTTTC. Residues: CASSFGAGANVLTF.

J is TRBJ2-5 and V is TRBV7-2, with 8 bases fitting TRBD2. The CDR3 is 13 amino acids. Trimming took 5 bases from V and 4 from J; bases not matched to a gene: 3. Germline CDR1 is SGHTA and CDR2 is FQGNSA. CDR3 in amino acids: CASSVGLAETQYF. For the CDR3, the DNA is TGTGCCAGCAGCGTCGGACTAGCAGAGACCCAGTACTTC.

The chain combines TRBV19 with TRBJ1-5, with D possibly matching TRBD1 (6 bases). The CDR3 runs to 15 residues. Germline CDR1 and CDR2: LNHDA and SQIVND (reference sequence). The V gene lost 2 bases and the J gene lost 2 bases, with 10 bases spanning the gap. CDR3 nucleotides: TGTGCCAGTAGTATACAGGGGCAGGGCAATCAGCCCCAGCATTTT. Translating gives CASSIQGQGNQPQHF.

The CDR3 loop reads CASRGQGSVAEQYF. CDR3 DNA sequence: TGTGCCAGCAGGGGACAGGGGTCGGTAGCCGAGCAGTACTTC. The chain joins TRBV2 to TRBJ2-7; TRBD1 aligns across 10 bases. V lost 6 bases to trimming and J lost 6 bases; unmatched junction nucleotides: 8. The CDR3 loop spans 14 amino acids. CDR1 is SNHLY and CDR2 is FYNNEI in the germline V gene.

Comments on this clone: Other DNA sequences in this sample translate to the same CDR3. The V gene is TRBV4-3, the J gene TRBJ2-7; the D gene could be TRBD1 or TRBD2 (5 bases each). Trimming left V 0 bases short and J 4 bases short, with 10 bases between. CDR3 length: 14 residues. Germline CDR1 LGHNA, CDR2 YSLEER. CDR3 sequence reads: CASSQDPGPYEQYF. The CDR3 DNA follows: TGCGCCAGCAGCCAAGATCCGGGACCATACGAGCAGTACTTC.

The rearrangement joins TRBV5-1 to TRBJ1-1; 10 bases are shared with TRBD1. The CDR3 covers 16 residues. Germline V CDR1 and CDR2: SGHRS, YFSETQ. V trimming: 4 bases; J trimming: 1 base; junction bases outside the gene matches: 7. CDR3 DNA: TGCGCCAGCAGCGCAATCGACAGGGGGCAGAACACTGAAGCTTTCTTT. Translated, it gives CASSAIDRGQNTEAFF. Combining the CDR3 with reference TRBV5-1 and TRBJ1-1 gives the whole variable domain KAGVTQTPRYLIKTRGQQVTLSCSPISGHRSVSWYQQTPGQGLQFLFEYFSETQRNKGNFPGRFSGRQFSNSRSEMNVSTLELGDSALYLCASSAIDRGQNTEAFFGQGTRLTVV.

The chain carries TRBV14 and TRBJ2-5; D is unclear. V was shortened by 4 bases and J by 5 bases, with 8 bases between the two germline ends. The CDR3 covers 12 residues. Germline V gives CDR1 SGHDN, CDR2 FVKESK. The CDR3 spells CASSRSVETQYF. The CDR3 coding sequence is TGTGCCAGCAGCCGCAGTGTCGAGACCCAGTACTTC.

This chain links TRBV5-1 with TRBJ1-4; possibly TRBD1 for D (5 bases). In germline, CDR1 is SGHRS, CDR2 YFSETQ. The CDR3 is 13 amino acids. The germline V and J ends were trimmed by 0 bases and 10 bases, with 10 bases remaining between them. CDR3 nucleotides: TGCGCCAGCAGCTTGGAAGCCAGGGTAAAACTGTTTTTT. Protein sequence: CASSLEARVKLFF.

This clone has just one count. The rearrangement links TRBV7-6 to TRBJ2-6, with 7 positions matching TRBD1. Germline lookup yields CDR1 SGHVS and CDR2 FNYEAQ. The CDR3 contains 18 residues. V was pared by 5 bases and J by 0 bases, with 10 bases of the junction left unmatched. As DNA, the CDR3 is TGTGCCAGCAGCACACCGGGACAGATAGTCTCTGGGGCCAACGTCCTGACTTTC. As protein: CASSTPGQIVSGANVLTF.

V usage is TRBV5-6 and J usage is TRBJ1-6; TRBD1 might be the D (5 bases). Trimming removed 5 bases at V and 7 bases at J, with 13 bases between. CDR1 SGHDT and CDR2 YYEEEE come from the germline V gene. The CDR3 consists of 14 residues. CDR3 coding DNA: TGTGCCAGCAGGAACGACGGGGCCAATTCACCCCTCCACTTT. Residues: CASRNDGANSPLHF.

The chain is built from TRBV5-5 and TRBJ1-3; D uncertain. The CDR3 spans 16 residues. Trimming pared 0 bases from V and 0 bases from J, leaving 10 bases between. The germline V gene has CDR1 SGHKS and CDR2 YYEKEE (reference sequence). In DNA, the CDR3 is TGTGCCAGCAGCTTGGGGGCAGGAGTCTCTGGAAACACCATATATTTT. It is translated as CASSLGAGVSGNTIYF.

The V call is TRBV5-6, the J call TRBJ1-2, with a possible D match to TRBD1 (5 bases). With 1 base removed from V and 8 bases from J, the gap between germline ends came to 15 bases. Germline V lookup: CDR1 SGHDT, CDR2 YYEEEE. The CDR3 spans 14 residues. CDR3 sequence: CASSLLAGQVGYTF. CDR3 sequence (DNA): TGTGCCAGCAGCTTGTTGGCAGGACAAGTCGGCTACACCTTC.

J is TRBJ1-3 and V is TRBV2, with TRBD1 as a possible D gene (6 bases). V lost 8 bases, J lost 4 bases, and 12 bases lay in between. Per germline, CDR1 SNHLY and CDR2 FYNNEI. The CDR3 is 13 amino acids. DNA for the CDR3: TGTGCCAGCGTCCGGGACACAGGAAACACCATATATTTT. Amino acids: CASVRDTGNTIYF.